This is a list of T cell receptor beta chains from one sample in a study of blood T cell repertoires in COVID-19. The protocol was immunoSEQ multiplex PCR, while the TCRdb copy is restricted to in-frame clones and leaves out a portion. The data contain fewer than 200,000 clones, around 78% of them singletons. The sample was PBMCs or T cells enriched from blood (not recorded which). The receptor source for this set is a woman aged 50 to 65 who had recovered from COVID-19. CDR3s include the opening cysteine and the closing phenylalanine or tryptophan. The D gene is left open where the match is weak. Not all rows give a size; the values are once, few, many and, for expanded clones, a class.

CASSLISGTGGKQPQHF | TGTGCCAGCAGCTTAATTTCCGGGACAGGGGGGAAACAGCCCCAGCATTTT | TRBV7-2 | TRBD1 | . | TRBJ1-5
CASSFGRASSNEQFF | TGTGCCAGCAGCTTCGGGAGGGCCTCCTCCAATGAGCAGTTCTTC | TRBV11-2 | TRBD2 | . | TRBJ2-1
CASSPRGEGDTEAFF | TGTGCCAGCAGCCCCAGGGGCGAGGGGGACACTGAAGCTTTCTTT | TRBV28 | . | . | TRBJ1-1
CASSQEGSHSPLHF | TGTGCCAGCAGCCAGGAAGGTTCCCATTCACCCCTCCACTTT | TRBV7-3 | . | . | TRBJ1-6
CASSPTANYGYTF | TGTGCCAGCAGCCCAACAGCTAACTATGGCTACACCTTC | TRBV11-3 | . | few | TRBJ1-2
CASTGGGLAGGPRVGELFF | TGTGCCAGCACCGGGGGGGGACTAGCGGGAGGCCCCAGGGTCGGGGAGCTGTTTTTT | TRBV27 | TRBD2 | once | TRBJ2-2
CASSLSTEPYNEQFF | TGTGCCAGCAGCTTATCGACGGAGCCCTACAATGAGCAGTTCTTC | TRBV7-3 | . | many | TRBJ2-1
CASSPRSGNYGYTF | TGTGCCAGCAGCCCCCGGTCAGGGAACTATGGCTACACCTTC | TRBV7-2 | . | . | TRBJ1-2
CASSSTPTEAFF | TGTGCCAGCAGTTCGACACCCACTGAAGCTTTCTTT | TRBV28 | . | few | TRBJ1-1
CASSQGQENQPQHF | TGTGCCAGCAGCCAGGGACAGGAGAATCAGCCCCAGCATTTT | TRBV6-5 | TRBD1 | . | TRBJ1-5
CASSPLGVPNHGYTF | TGTGCCAGCTCACCCCTAGGGGTTCCTAACCATGGCTACACCTTC | TRBV18 | . | . | TRBJ1-2
CASSMGGGTYNSPLHF | TGTGCCAGCAGTATGGGGGGGGGTACCTATAATTCACCCCTCCACTTT | TRBV28 | . | . | TRBJ1-6
CAWSYGAANEQFF | TGTGCCTGGAGTTATGGGGCCGCCAATGAGCAGTTCTTC | TRBV30 | . | . | TRBJ2-1